The present entry profiles one T cell receptor beta chain with its context. Many counts were recorded for this clone. Its antigen remains unidentified. Base-call qualities are not available, and no considerably larger clone is one nucleotide away. Library construction relied on PCR. The data were produced on an Illumina HiSeq 4000. High-throughput sequencing was used to profile the CDR3 region of the TCR beta-chain in every patient. The source study handled its data this way. The researchers built a classifier to tell apart papillary thyroid cancer patients with distant metastasis, based on CDR3 differences among clinicopathological groups. Repertoire diversity was assessed with the Shannon index, and tumor-blood repertoire similarity with the Morisita-Horn index. TCRdb redid the processing of the public reads, applying fastp at Q25 and MiXCR, and retained in-frame beta chains. The V and J calls reflect TCRdb's pipeline rather than the authors' work. This sample holds about 27,000 clones; approximately 15% were observed only once. 15% to 19% of the sample lies in the top ten.

CDR1 KGHSH and CDR2 LQKENI are derived from the germline V gene. The CDR3 spans 12 residues, from the cysteine through the phenylalanine. The retained sequence is limited to the CDR3, 36 bases, with the frame set at the first base. The trim is 5 bases for V and 4 bases for J, with a gap of 9 bases between the germline ends. No patient had received any treatment before thyroid surgery. Patient clinical samples collected from about 2012 to 2018 were retrospectively analysed using T-cell receptor beta sequencing. The sample belongs to a study of metastatic and nonmetastatic thyroid tumors (TCRdb year 2020). About the study as a whole: Repertoires were compared across peripheral blood and tumor or nodule tissue samples from malignant and benign thyroid patients.

Summary of the overall study and its limitations: TCR beta diversity was reported as significantly higher in malignant tumors than in benign nodules, in both blood and tumor samples.

Specimen: blood. Recombination connected TRBV18 to TRBJ2-7; possibly the D gene is TRBD1, per 5 matching bases. The receptor was isolated from a male donor with papillary thyroid cancer or a benign thyroid nodule (not recorded which). Some clones in this sample may be carry-over from other donors' samples. The CDR3 in this case is CASSETVYEQYF. Here is the DNA: TGTGCCAGCTCAGAGACAGTTTACGAGCAGTACTTC.